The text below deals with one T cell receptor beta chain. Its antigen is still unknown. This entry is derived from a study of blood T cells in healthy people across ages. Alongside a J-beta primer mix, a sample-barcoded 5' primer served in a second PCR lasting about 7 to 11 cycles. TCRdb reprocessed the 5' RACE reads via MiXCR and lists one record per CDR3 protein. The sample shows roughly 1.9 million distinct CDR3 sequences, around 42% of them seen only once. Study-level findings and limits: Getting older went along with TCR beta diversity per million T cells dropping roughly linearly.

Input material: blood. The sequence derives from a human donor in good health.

The CDR3 region is CASSTRVMNTEAFF. The CDR3 DNA reads as TGTGCCAGCAGCACCAGAGTCATGAACACTGAAGCTTTCTTT. The V gene is TRBV7-9, the J gene TRBJ1-1, with D hard to call. CDR3 length: 14 amino acids. V lost 5 bases, J lost 0 bases, and 10 bases lay in between. The germline V gene has CDR1 SEHNR and CDR2 FQNEAQ (reference sequence).